Listed below are T cell receptor beta chains from one sample, sequenced in a study of T cells in localized non-small cell lung cancer. The protocol was immunoSEQ multiplex PCR, while the TCRdb copy is restricted to in-frame clones and leaves out a portion. The data show about 23,000 clones, around nine tenths seen once. Sequenced material: peripheral blood, taken before any cancer treatment. All receptors come from a male donor aged 60 or over with stage I lung adenocarcinoma. Each CDR3 is given with its conserved first and last residue.

v_call cdr3_aa
TRBV2 CASSRARAPQETQYF
TRBV9 CASSAGFGNTIYF
TRBV5-1 CASSLGDRSYEQYF
TRBV7-2 CASSLGYNQPQHF
TRBV5-1 CASSFDSGRDEQFF
TRBV10-1 CASSEPGLGMDEQFF
TRBV2 CASRWGTGHTGELFF
TRBV5-1 CASSSLGLAGVETQYF
TRBV7-2 CASSLIAQGPYNEQFF
TRBV5-1 CASSLTAGSGMNTEAFF
TRBV4-3 CASSQEHMNTEAFF
TRBV29-1 CSVPQGPTDTQYF
TRBV7-8 CASSEDLAKNIQYF
TRBV19 CASTFGGTGRNTEAFF